The clone carrying this T cell receptor beta chain came up many times. Its antigen remains unknown. CDR1 and CDR2 (germline): SEHNR, FQNEAQ (reference sequence). This CDR3 region has 15 residues. Trimming removed 7 bases at V and 8 bases at J, with 20 bases between. The data were obtained in a study of neurological immune-mediated disorders. Overall study results and limits: Repertoires from 18 of 34 multiple sclerosis patients grouped phylogenetically into a related-CDR3 cluster, suggesting a possible signature. The level of TCR clonal expansion was highest in patients with HTLV-1-associated myelopathy and lowest in multiple sclerosis, where it fell below the level seen in healthy controls.

5'RACE with 10-nucleotide random UMIs produced the cDNA. MiXCR, run by TCRdb on the 5' RACE reads, gives a single entry per CDR3 protein. The repertoire includes 54,000 or so distinct CDR3 sequences, about 3.7% of them detected once, and about 6.7% sits in the top ten. The sequenced sample was PBMCs. The chain carries TRBV7-9 and TRBJ1-4; D unclear. The TCR was taken from a man in his fifties or sixties with multiple sclerosis. The chain's CDR3 is CASNPGKGTLEKLFF. The CDR3 nucleotides are TGTGCCAGCAACCCCGGGAAGGGTACTTTAGAAAAACTGTTTTTT.